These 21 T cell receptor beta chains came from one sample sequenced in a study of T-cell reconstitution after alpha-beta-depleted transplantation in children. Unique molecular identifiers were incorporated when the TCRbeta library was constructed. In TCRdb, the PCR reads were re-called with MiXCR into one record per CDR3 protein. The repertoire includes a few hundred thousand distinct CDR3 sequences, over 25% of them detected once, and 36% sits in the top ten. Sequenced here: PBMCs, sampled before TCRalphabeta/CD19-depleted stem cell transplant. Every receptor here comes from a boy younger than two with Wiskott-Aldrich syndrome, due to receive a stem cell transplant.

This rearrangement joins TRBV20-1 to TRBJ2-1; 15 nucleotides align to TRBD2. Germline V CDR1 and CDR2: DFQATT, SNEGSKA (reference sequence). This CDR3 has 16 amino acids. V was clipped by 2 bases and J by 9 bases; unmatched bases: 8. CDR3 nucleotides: TGCAGTGCTAGAAGGGGAGGACTAGCGGGAGGGGGTGAGCAGTTCTTC. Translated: CSARRGGLAGGGEQFF.

In DNA, the CDR3 is TGTGCCAGCAGCGTAGCTAGGGCGGGGGAGTACAATGAGCAGTTCTTC. Translated: CASSVARAGEYNEQFF. The genes are TRBV9 and TRBJ2-1, with TRBD2 matching 7 bases. CDR3 length equals 16 residues. The germline V gene encodes CDR1 SGDLS and CDR2 YYNGEE. J gave up 4 bases and V 0 bases, and 7 bases lay outside the gene matches.

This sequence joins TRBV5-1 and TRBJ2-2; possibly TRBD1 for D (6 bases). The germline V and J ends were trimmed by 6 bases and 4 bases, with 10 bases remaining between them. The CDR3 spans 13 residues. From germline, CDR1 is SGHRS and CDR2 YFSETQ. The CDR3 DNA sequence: TGCGCCAGCACCCAACAGGGCACCGGGGAGCTGTTTTTT. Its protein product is CASTQQGTGELFF. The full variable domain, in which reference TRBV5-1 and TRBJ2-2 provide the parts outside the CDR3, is KAGVTQTPRYLIKTRGQQVTLSCSPISGHRSVSWYQQTPGQGLQFLFEYFSETQRNKGNFPGRFSGRQFSNSRSEMNVSTLELGDSALYLCASTQQGTGELFFGEGSRLTVL.

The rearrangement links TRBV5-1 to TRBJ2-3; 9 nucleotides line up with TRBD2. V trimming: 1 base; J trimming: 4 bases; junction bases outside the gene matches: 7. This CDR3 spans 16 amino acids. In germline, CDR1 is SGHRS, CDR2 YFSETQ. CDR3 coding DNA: TGCGCCAGCAGCTTGTGGGAGCGGGAGGACGCAGATACGCAGTATTTT. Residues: CASSLWEREDADTQYF.

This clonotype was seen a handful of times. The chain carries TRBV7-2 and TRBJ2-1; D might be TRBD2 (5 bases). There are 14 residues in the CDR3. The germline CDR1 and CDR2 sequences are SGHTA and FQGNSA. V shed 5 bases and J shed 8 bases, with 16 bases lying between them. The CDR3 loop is CASSIVGSGDEQFF. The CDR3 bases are TGTGCCAGCAGCATCGTAGGGTCCGGGGATGAGCAGTTCTTC.

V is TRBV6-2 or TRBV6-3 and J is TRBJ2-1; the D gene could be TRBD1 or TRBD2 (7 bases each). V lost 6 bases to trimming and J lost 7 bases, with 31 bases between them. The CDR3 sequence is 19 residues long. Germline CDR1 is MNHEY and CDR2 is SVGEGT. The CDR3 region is CASSLRGGRVKSAPNEQFF. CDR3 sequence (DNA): TGTGCCAGCAGCCTCAGGGGGGGACGAGTAAAGTCGGCCCCAAATGAGCAGTTCTTC.

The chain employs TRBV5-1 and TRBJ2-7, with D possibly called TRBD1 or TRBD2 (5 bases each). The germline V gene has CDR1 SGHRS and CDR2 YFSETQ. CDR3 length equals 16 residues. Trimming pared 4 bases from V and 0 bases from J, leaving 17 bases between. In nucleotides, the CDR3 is TGCGCCAGCAGCCCCCTTCGCCGGGACCACTCCTACGAGCAGTACTTC. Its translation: CASSPLRRDHSYEQYF.

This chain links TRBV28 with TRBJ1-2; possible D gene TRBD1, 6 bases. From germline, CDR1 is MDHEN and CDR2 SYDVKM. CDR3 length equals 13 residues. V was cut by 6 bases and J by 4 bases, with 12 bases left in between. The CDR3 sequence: CASSYGQSYGYTF. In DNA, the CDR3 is TGTGCCAGCAGCTACGGACAGAGCTATGGCTACACCTTC.

Here the CDR3 reads CSASVSSTHAQPQHF. The DNA of the CDR3 is TGCAGTGCTAGCGTCAGTTCGACACACGCACAGCCCCAGCATTTT. V and J are TRBV20-1 and TRBJ1-5; D gene ambiguous. Germline V gives CDR1 DFQATT, CDR2 SNEGSKA (reference sequence). V was shortened by 3 bases and J by 7 bases, with 19 bases between the two germline ends. The CDR3 runs 15 residues.

In DNA, the CDR3 is TGTGCCAGCGGAGAAGCGGGCGTTAGCACAGATACGCAGTATTTT. Translating gives CASGEAGVSTDTQYF. This chain uses TRBV12-3 or TRBV12-4 with TRBJ2-3, with D possibly TRBD2 on 6 matching bases. V lost 8 bases and J lost 0, with 15 bases in between. This CDR3 spans 15 amino acids.

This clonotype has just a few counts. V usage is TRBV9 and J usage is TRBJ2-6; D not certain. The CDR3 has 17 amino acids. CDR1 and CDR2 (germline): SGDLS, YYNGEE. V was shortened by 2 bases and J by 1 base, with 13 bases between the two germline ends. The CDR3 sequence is CASSVSTVASGANVLTF. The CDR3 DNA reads TGTGCCAGCAGCGTTTCGACGGTAGCTTCTGGGGCCAACGTCCTGACTTTC.

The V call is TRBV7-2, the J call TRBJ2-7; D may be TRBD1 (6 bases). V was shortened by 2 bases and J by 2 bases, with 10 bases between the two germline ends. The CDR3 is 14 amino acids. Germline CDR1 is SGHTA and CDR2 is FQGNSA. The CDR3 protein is CASSLKGVTYEQYF. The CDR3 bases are TGTGCCAGCAGCTTAAAGGGGGTAACCTACGAGCAGTACTTC. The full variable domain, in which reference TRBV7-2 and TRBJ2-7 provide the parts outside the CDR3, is GAGVSQSPSNKVTEKGKDVELRCDPISGHTALYWYRQSLGQGLEFLIYFQGNSAPDKSGLPSDRFSAERTGGSVSTLTIQRTQQEDSAVYLCASSLKGVTYEQYFGPGTRLTVT.

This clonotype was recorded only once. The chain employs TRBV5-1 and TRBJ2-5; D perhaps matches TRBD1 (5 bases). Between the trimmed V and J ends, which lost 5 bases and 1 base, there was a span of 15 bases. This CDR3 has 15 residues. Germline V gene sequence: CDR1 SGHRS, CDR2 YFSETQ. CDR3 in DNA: TGCGCCAGCAGGGAACGGAAGACAGCCCAAGAGACCCAGTACTTC. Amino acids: CASRERKTAQETQYF.

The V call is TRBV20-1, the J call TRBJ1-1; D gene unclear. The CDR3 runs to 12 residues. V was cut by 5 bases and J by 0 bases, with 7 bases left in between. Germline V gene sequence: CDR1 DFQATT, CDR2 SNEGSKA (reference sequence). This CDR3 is CSAPGMNTEAFF. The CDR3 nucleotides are TGCAGTGCTCCCGGAATGAACACTGAAGCTTTCTTT.

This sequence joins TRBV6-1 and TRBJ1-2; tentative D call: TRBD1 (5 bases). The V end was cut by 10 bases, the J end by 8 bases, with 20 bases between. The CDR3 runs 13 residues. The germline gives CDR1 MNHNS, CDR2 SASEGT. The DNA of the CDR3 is TGTGCCACCACCCGGGGCAACGGAAGGGGCTACACCTTC. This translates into CATTRGNGRGYTF.

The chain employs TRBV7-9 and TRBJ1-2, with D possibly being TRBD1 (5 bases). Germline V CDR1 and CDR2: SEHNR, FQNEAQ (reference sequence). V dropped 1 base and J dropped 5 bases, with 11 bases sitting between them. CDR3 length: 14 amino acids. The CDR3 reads CASSLETGRYGYTF. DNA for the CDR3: TGTGCCAGCAGCTTAGAAACAGGCCGATATGGCTACACCTTC.

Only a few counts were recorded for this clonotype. The CDR3 loop reads CASSFDGRTDTQYF. Written as DNA, the CDR3 is TGTGCCAGCAGTTTTGACGGGCGCACAGATACGCAGTATTTT. V is TRBV28 and J is TRBJ2-3; no clear D gene. Trimming left V 3 bases short and J 1 base short, with 8 bases between. This CDR3 spans 14 amino acids. The V gene's germline CDR1 is MDHEN and CDR2 SYDVKM.

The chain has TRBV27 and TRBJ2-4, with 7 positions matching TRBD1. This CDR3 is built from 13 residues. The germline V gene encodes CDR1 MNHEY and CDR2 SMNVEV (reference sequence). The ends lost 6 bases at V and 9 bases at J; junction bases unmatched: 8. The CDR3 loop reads CASRGTDKGIQYF. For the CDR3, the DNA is TGTGCCAGCAGGGGGACAGATAAGGGCATTCAGTACTTC.

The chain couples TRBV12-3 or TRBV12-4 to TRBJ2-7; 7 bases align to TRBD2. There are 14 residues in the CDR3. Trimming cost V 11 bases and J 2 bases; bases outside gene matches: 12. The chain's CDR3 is CASSGAGPAYEQYF. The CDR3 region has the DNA TGTGCCTCTTCTGGAGCGGGACCCGCCTACGAGCAGTACTTC.

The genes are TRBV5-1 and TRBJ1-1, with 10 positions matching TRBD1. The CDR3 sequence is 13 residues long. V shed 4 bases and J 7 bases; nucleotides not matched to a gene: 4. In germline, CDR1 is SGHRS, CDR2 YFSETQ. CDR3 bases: TGCGCCAGCAGCGCAGGGACAGGGGATGAAGCTTTCTTT. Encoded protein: CASSAGTGDEAFF. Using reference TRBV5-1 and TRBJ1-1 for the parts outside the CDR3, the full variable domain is KAGVTQTPRYLIKTRGQQVTLSCSPISGHRSVSWYQQTPGQGLQFLFEYFSETQRNKGNFPGRFSGRQFSNSRSEMNVSTLELGDSALYLCASSAGTGDEAFFGQGTRLTVV.

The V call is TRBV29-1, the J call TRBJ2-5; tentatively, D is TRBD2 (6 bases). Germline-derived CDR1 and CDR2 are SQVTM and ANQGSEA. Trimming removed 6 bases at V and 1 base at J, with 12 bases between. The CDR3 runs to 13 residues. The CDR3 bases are TGCAGCGTGCGGGGTCAGGTCCAAGAGACCCAGTACTTC. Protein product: CSVRGQVQETQYF.